This record looks at one T cell receptor (beta chain) sequence and its context. As originally analysed: Amplification from reference gene primers served as the basis for estimated nucleated cell counts. Sequencing used immunoSEQ multiplex PCR; TCRdb keeps in-frame clones, though not all of them. That table gives V, J and clone size, and the DNA gave D and trimming. The data contain some 86,000 clones, approximately 87% of them singletons. Trimming pared 5 bases from V and 2 bases from J, leaving 15 bases between. Per the germline V gene, CDR1 is LNHDA and CDR2 is SQIVND (reference sequence). This CDR3 is built from 15 residues. These data come from a study of blood T cell repertoires in COVID-19. Study-level information: Sites in the United States, Italy and Spain provided acute and convalescent COVID-19 samples. The cDNA or gDNA used as material had been derived from T cells, B-cell-depleted T cells, or PBMCs.

The TCR sequence derives from a woman aged 65 to 85 with acute or convalescent COVID-19. The chain carries TRBV19 and TRBJ1-2, with D possibly matching TRBD1 (6 bases). The source material was peripheral blood. DNA for the CDR3: TGTGCCAGTAGTCTCGCCGCGGGGGGCAACTATGGCTACACCTTC. The encoded protein is CASSLAAGGNYGYTF.